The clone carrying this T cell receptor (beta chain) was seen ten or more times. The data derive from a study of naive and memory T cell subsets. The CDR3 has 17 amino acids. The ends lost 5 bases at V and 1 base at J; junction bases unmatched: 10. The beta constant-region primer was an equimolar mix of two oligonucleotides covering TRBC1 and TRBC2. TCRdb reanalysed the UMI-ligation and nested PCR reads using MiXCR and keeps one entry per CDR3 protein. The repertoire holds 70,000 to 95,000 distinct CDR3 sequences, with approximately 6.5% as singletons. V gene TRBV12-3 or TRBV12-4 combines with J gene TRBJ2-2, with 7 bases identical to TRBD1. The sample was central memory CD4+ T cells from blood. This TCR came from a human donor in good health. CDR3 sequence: CASSPGLQGQNTGELFF. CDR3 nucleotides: TGTGCCAGCAGTCCGGGATTACAGGGGCAGAACACCGGGGAGCTGTTTTTT.